Following are 12 T cell receptor beta chains from one sample sequenced in a study of identical twins (dated by TCRdb to between 2015 and 2016). To prepare the library, 5' RACE was applied. The instrument given in TCRdb is Illumina HiSeq 2000. TCRdb cleaned the public reads at Q25 with fastp, built clones with MiXCR and kept in-frame beta chains. Each CDR3 protein appears once, grouped with its most common genes and DNA. The sample table records some 1,600,000 distinct CDR3 sequences; about 32% of these occur just once. The ten largest clonotypes hold about 0.27% of the sample. Sequencing input: cord blood. All receptors come from a newborn girl in good health.

CDR3 nucleotides: TGTGCCAGTAGCCCATTGACAGGGGATAACTATGGCTACACCTTC. This codes for CASSPLTGDNYGYTF. V and J are TRBV19 and TRBJ1-2; TRBD1 matches 8 bases. Germline lookup yields CDR1 LNHDA and CDR2 SQIVND (reference sequence). V lost 6 bases and J lost 1; bases outside the gene matches: 7. The CDR3 has 15 residues.

For the CDR3, the DNA is TGTGCCAGCACTCTTGGGGGACAGGGCCCGTTGGGAGGCTACGAGCAGTACTTC. It is translated as CASTLGGQGPLGGYEQYF. The rearrangement links TRBV27 to TRBJ2-7; 9 nucleotides match TRBD1. J lost 3 bases, V lost 7 bases, and 19 bases had no gene match. Germline V lookup: CDR1 MNHEY, CDR2 SMNVEV (reference sequence). This CDR3 comprises 18 residues.

The V gene is TRBV20-1, the J gene TRBJ1-4; D is unresolved. The length of the CDR3 is 14 residues. Germline V gives CDR1 DFQATT, CDR2 SNEGSKA (reference sequence). The V and J ends lost 5 bases and 7 bases respectively, with 17 bases between them. The CDR3 DNA sequence: TGCAGTGCTCTTGGACCGTGGCCTCTTGAAAAACTGTTTTTT. Translating it yields CSALGPWPLEKLFF.

The J gene is TRBJ2-7, the V gene TRBV20-1; the D is unclear. Per the germline V gene, CDR1 is DFQATT and CDR2 is SNEGSKA (reference sequence). The CDR3 covers 14 residues. The V gene lost 2 bases and the J gene lost 0 bases, with 11 bases spanning the gap. The CDR3 reads CSARPSRNSYEQYF. DNA for the CDR3: TGCAGTGCTAGACCCTCCCGAAACTCCTACGAGCAGTACTTC.

This chain connects TRBV6-1 to TRBJ1-1; D ambiguous. The CDR3 loop spans 14 amino acids. The germline CDR1 and CDR2 sequences are MNHNS and SASEGT. The ends were cut back, 6 bases at V and 1 base at J, with 12 bases in the middle. CDR3 loop: CASRPDRRNTEAFF. Here the CDR3 DNA reads TGTGCCAGCAGGCCTGATCGACGGAACACTGAAGCTTTCTTT.

The CDR3 DNA is TGTGCCAGCAGCTTAGTGACAGACACCGGGGAGCTGTTTTTT. Translating gives CASSLVTDTGELFF. The chain joins TRBV7-2 to TRBJ2-2; D perhaps matches TRBD1 (5 bases). Between the trimmed V and J ends, which lost 1 base and 3 bases, there was a span of 6 bases. In germline, CDR1 is SGHTA, CDR2 FQGNSA. The CDR3 totals 14 residues.

This clonotype was seen at least ten times. The chain combines TRBV27 with TRBJ1-2; possibly TRBD1 for D (6 bases). Germline loops: CDR1 MNHEY, CDR2 SMNVEV (reference sequence). This CDR3 comprises 13 residues. The V end was cut by 6 bases, the J end by 4 bases, with 12 bases between. CDR3 sequence: CASSVGGGYGYTF. The CDR3 bases are TGTGCCAGCAGCGTAGGGGGGGGCTATGGCTACACCTTC.

This chain's CDR3 is CASSSNRGLGIEKLFF. The DNA of the CDR3 is TGTGCCAGCAGTTCCAACAGGGGGCTGGGTATTGAAAAACTGTTTTTT. This chain links TRBV27 with TRBJ1-4, with 9 positions matching TRBD1. This CDR3 region has 16 residues. Germline loops: CDR1 MNHEY, CDR2 SMNVEV (reference sequence). The junction had 10 bases not matched to a gene; V was cut back by 4 bases and J by 7 bases. The full variable domain, in which reference TRBV27 and TRBJ1-4 provide the parts outside the CDR3, is EAQVTQNPRYLITVTGKKLTVTCSQNMNHEYMSWYRQDPGLGLRQIYYSMNVEVTDKGDVPEGYKVSRKEKRNFPLILESPSPNQTSLYFCASSSNRGLGIEKLFFGSGTQLSVL.

The table lists this clonotype with a few counts. The V call is TRBV10-3, the J call TRBJ1-6; D ambiguous. V lost 6 bases to trimming and J lost 10 bases, with 16 bases between them. Germline CDR1 and CDR2: ENHRY and SYGVKD. This CDR3 contains 14 residues. The chain's CDR3 is CAISGVGSESPLHF. CDR3 in DNA: TGTGCCATCAGCGGGGTCGGGAGTGAATCACCCCTCCACTTT.

A word on this clonotype: The junction does not match germline at one end; this may be a read error. The V and J genes are TRBV7-9 and TRBJ2-5; 9 bases fit TRBD2. Germline V gene sequence: CDR1 SEHNR, CDR2 FQNEAQ (reference sequence). The CDR3 sequence is 14 residues long. CDR3 coding DNA: TGTGCCGGCAGCTTAGGGACTAGCAAAGAGACCCAGTACTTC. Protein sequence: CAGSLGTSKETQYF.

With regard to this clonotype: A read error may account for a junction end that differs from germline. The chain uses TRBV12-3 or TRBV12-4 and TRBJ2-7; TRBD1 is a possible D gene (5 bases). The J call may be incorrect, as the DNA end agrees better with TRBJ2-4. CDR3 length: 14 residues. The CDR3 DNA reads TGTGCCAGCAATTTAGGGGTAGCCAAAAACATTCAGTACTTC. Translated, it gives CASNLGVAKNIQYF.

This chain links TRBV2 with TRBJ2-5; D unresolved. V lost 7 bases, J lost 5 bases, and 8 bases lay in between. The CDR3 is 11 residues long. Germline V CDR1 and CDR2: SNHLY, FYNNEI. The CDR3 spells CASKQDETQYF. The CDR3 coding sequence is TGTGCCAGCAAGCAGGACGAGACCCAGTACTTC.